This T cell receptor beta chain was obtained from a study of identical twins (dated by TCRdb to between 2015 and 2016). Background for the entire study: TCR alpha and beta repertoires from monozygotic twins, unrelated adults of various ages and cord blood were deep-sequenced to test whether fetal clonotypes persist. To rule out contamination, replicate twin experiments were performed at different times with different library preparation protocols. Overall study results and their limits: Out-of-frame TCR alpha sharing in monozygotic twins was systematically underestimated by recombination models, whereas sharing between unrelated individuals was in agreement with the recombination models. Because the same donors could not be followed over many years, conclusions were based on cross-sectional statistical analysis. Zero-insertion analyses could be partly confounded by invariant T cells such as MAIT and iNKT, although diverse VJ usage argued against such confounding for most clonotypes. A weaker excess of twin sharing was found in beta out-of-frame sequences because the signal-to-noise ratio was lowered by fewer shared sequences. Fewer insertions were carried by abundant cord blood beta clonotypes, a similar but weaker trend appeared in young adult naive repertoires, and no such trend appeared in memory repertoires. Out-of-frame TCR alpha sequences shared between twins showed an excess of low generation-probability sequences compared with coincidental sharing between unrelated individuals.

The library was prepared using 5' RACE. Reads for this sample came from an Illumina HiSeq 2000. A universal primer binding site was added through template switching, and the final cDNA carried a unique molecular identifier so that TCR cDNA molecules could be counted accurately. Specific primers in the conserved constant-segment region were used to synthesize first-strand cDNA for TCR alpha and beta chains. To control for contamination, every cDNA library carried two barcodes: a SMART-Mk sample barcode plus Illumina barcodes. Two successive PCR steps introduced TruSeq adapter sequences along with Illumina sample barcodes. Sequencing of the TCR alpha and beta cDNA libraries was done on the Illumina HiSeq platform using custom primers. In the source study's methods: MiGEC was used to process raw reads and extract unique molecular identifiers, and MiXCR was used to find CDR3 positions. For each individual, recombination models were inferred using an EM algorithm with the repgenHMM and IGoR tools. Shared clonotypes were analyzed with the tcR package in R, and sharing was normalized by the product of cloneset sizes. Out-of-frame nonproductive sequences were analyzed to study raw recombination free of thymic and clonal selection effects. TCRdb reprocessing: public reads trimmed at Q25 with fastp, clones called with MiXCR, in-frame beta chains kept. Every distinct CDR3 protein forms one entry, paired with its most common genes and DNA. For this entry, the V and J calls and clone size follow TCRdb and not the study's own pipeline. For this sample there are around 500,000 distinct CDR3 sequences; 14% appear just once. The ten biggest clones cover over 0.5% of the sample.

Every donor in the study was a healthy Caucasian. The twin cohort comprised three pairs of female monozygotic twins, all aged roughly 18 to 29 years. Positive isolation kits from Invitrogen were used to isolate CD4+ and CD8+ T cell populations. At least ten counts were recorded for this clonotype. The antigen it binds to is not known. No base qualities exist here, and no much larger clone lies one base off it. The sample was also reused in another study, on yellow fever vaccine responses in identical twins. As described in the second report: According to the authors, the vaccine-induced T cell response in identical twins seemed to be partly convergent and partly specific to each individual. In identical twins, the study followed T cell clones that responded to the vaccine with precision.

This TCR derives from a woman aged 18-30 years in good health. The sequenced sample was CD4+ T cells sorted from blood.

The DNA sequence is given as TGTGCCAGCAGCTTTGGAGCGGGATACGGACAAGAGACCCAGTACTTC. It translates to CASSFGAGYGQETQYF. The chain links TRBV11-2 with TRBJ2-5; TRBD2 aligns with 7 central bases. CDR1 and CDR2, per the germline V gene, are SGHAT and FQNNGV. The CDR3 runs 16 amino acids, cysteine and phenylalanine included. CDR3 DNA is the only sequence kept; it has 48 bases, read in frame from the first base. V is trimmed back by 3 bases and J by 2 bases, and the junction contains 9 bases that no gene match accounts for. Outside the CDR3, residues come from the reference TRBV11-2 and TRBJ2-5 proteins, so the full variable domain is: EAGVAQSPRYKIIEKRQSVAFWCNPISGHATLYWYQQILGQGPKLLIQFQNNGVVDDSQLPKDRFSAERLKGVDSTLKIQPAKLEDSAVYLCASSFGAGYGQETQYFGPGTRLLVL.